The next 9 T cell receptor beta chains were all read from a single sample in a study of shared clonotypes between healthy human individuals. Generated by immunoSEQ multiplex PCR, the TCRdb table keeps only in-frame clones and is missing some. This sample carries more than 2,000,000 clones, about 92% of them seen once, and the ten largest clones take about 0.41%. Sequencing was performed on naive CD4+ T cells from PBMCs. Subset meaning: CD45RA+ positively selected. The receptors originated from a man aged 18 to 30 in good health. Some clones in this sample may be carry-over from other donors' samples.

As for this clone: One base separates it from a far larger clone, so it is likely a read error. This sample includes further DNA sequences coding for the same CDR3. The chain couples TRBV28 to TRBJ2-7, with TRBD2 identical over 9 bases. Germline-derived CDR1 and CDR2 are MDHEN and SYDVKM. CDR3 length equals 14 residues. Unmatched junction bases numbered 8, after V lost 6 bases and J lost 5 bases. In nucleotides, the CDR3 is TGTGCCAGCAGCCGGGGGCTAGCGGGACACGAGCAGTACTTC. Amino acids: CASSRGLAGHEQYF. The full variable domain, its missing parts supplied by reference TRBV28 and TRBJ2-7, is DVKVTQSSRYLVKRTGEKVFLECVQDMDHENMFWYRQDPGLGLRLIYFSYDVKMKEKGDIPEGYSVSREKKERFSLILESASTNQTSMYLCASSRGLAGHEQYFGPGTRLTVT.

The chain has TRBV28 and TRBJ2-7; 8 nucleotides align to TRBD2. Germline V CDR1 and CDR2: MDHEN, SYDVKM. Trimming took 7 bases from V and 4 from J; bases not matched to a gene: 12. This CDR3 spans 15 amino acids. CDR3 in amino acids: CASTPAASGYYEQYF. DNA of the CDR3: TGTGCCAGCACCCCCGCAGCTAGCGGGTATTACGAGCAGTACTTC.

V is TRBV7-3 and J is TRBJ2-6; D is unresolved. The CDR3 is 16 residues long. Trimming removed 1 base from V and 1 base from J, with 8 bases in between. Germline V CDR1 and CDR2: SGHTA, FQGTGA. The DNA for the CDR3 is TGTGCCAGCAGCTTAATGTTAAGTTCTGGGGCCAACGTCCTGACTTTC. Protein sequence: CASSLMLSSGANVLTF.

CDR3 region: CASSFGTGSYNEQFF. The CDR3 nucleotides read TGTGCCAGCAGCTTCGGGACAGGGAGTTACAATGAGCAGTTCTTC. The J gene is TRBJ2-1, the V gene TRBV5-6; TRBD1 aligns across 9 bases. CDR1 and CDR2 from the germline V gene are SGHDT and YYEEEE. After removal of 2 bases from V and 4 bases from J, the junction contained 4 bases not matched to a gene. The CDR3 is 15 amino acids.

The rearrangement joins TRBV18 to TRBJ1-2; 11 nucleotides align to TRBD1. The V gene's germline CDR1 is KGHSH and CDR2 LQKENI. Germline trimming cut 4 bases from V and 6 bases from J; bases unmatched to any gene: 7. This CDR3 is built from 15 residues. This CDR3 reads CASSLGQGAVNGYTF. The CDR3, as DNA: TGTGCCAGCTCACTCGGACAGGGGGCTGTTAATGGCTACACCTTC.

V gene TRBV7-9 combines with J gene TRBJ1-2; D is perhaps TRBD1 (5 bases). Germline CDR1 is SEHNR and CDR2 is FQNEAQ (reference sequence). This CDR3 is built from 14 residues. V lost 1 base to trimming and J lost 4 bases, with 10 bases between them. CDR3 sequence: CASSLGGAGYGYTF. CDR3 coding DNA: TGTGCCAGCAGCTTAGGAGGGGCGGGCTATGGCTACACCTTC.

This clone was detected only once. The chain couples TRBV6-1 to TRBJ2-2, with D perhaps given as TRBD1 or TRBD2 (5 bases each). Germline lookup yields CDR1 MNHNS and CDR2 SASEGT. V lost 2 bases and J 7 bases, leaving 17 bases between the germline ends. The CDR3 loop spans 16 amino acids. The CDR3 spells CASSEQGNFEGGELFF. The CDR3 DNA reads TGTGCCAGCAGTGAACAGGGAAACTTCGAGGGCGGGGAGCTGTTTTTT.

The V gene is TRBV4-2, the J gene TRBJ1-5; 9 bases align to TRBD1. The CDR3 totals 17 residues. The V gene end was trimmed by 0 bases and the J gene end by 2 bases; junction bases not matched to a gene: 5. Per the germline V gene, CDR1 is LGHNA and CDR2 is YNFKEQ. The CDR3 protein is CASSQDVRDRGNQPQHF. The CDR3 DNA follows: TGTGCCAGCAGCCAAGATGTTCGGGACAGGGGCAATCAGCCCCAGCATTTT.

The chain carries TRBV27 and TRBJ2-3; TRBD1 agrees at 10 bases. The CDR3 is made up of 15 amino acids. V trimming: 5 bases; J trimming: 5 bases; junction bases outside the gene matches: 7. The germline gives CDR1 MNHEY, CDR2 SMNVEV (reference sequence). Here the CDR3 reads CASSTRQGARDTQYF. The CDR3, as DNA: TGTGCCAGCAGTACCCGACAGGGGGCAAGAGATACGCAGTATTTT.